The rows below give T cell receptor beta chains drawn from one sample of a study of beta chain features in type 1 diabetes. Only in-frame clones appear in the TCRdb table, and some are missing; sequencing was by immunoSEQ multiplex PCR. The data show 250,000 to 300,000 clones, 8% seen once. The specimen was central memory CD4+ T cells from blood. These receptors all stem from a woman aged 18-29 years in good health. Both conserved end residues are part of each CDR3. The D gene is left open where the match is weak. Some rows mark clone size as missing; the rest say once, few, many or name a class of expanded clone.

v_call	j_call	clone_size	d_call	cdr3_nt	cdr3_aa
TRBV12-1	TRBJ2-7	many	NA	TGTGCCAGCAGCCGAGGGAACAGGGATAGCTCCTACGAGCAGTACTTC	CASSRGNRDSSYEQYF
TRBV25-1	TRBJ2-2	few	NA	TGTGCCAGCAGTGTAGGGGCTCACACCGGGGAGCTGTTTTTT	CASSVGAHTGELFF
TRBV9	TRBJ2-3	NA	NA	TGTGCCAGCAGCGCCACTCGAGGGGTTGGGGGAGGAGATACGCAGTATTTT	CASSATRGVGGGDTQYF
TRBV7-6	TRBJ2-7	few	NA	TGTGCCAGCAGCCGGACCGGGACGACGGGCTACGAGCAGTACTTC	CASSRTGTTGYEQYF
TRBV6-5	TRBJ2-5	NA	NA	TGTGCCAGCAGTCCCCGGGGCACCCGGTGGGAGACCCAGTACTTC	CASSPRGTRWETQYF
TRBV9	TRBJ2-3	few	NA	TGTGCCAGCAGCCGGGACTCCGATTTAGATACGCAGTATTTT	CASSRDSDLDTQYF
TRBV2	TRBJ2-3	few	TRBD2	TGTGCCAGCAGATTGACTAGCGGGAGCACAGATACGCAGTATTTT	CASRLTSGSTDTQYF
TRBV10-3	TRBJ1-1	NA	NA	TGTGCCATCAGCGATGGGACATGGGGGAACACTGAAGCTTTCTTT	CAISDGTWGNTEAFF
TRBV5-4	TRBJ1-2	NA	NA	TGTGCCAGCAGCTTGGGTGGGGCGCGGGTCTATGGCTACACCTTC	CASSLGGARVYGYTF
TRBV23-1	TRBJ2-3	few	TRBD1	TGCGCCAGCACCTCGACAGGGGTGAACACAGATACGCAGTATTTT	CASTSTGVNTDTQYF
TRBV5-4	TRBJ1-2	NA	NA	TGTGCCAGCAGAAGACAGGAGTCTAACTATGGCTACACCTTC	CASRRQESNYGYTF
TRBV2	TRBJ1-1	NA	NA	TGTGCCAGCACAATCCAGGGATACGACACTGAAGCTTTCTTT	CASTIQGYDTEAFF
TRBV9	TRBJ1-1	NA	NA	TGTGCCAGCAGCGCAGACAGCAACACTGAAGCTTTCTTT	CASSADSNTEAFF
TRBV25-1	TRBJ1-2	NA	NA	TGTGCCAGCAGTGACGGTTATGGCTACACCTTC	CASSDGYGYTF
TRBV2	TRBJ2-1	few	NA	TGTGCCAGCAGTTTAGGGGGGAATGAGCAGTTCTTC	CASSLGGNEQFF
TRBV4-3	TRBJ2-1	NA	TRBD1	TGCGCCAGCAGCCAGAGGGGGCCTGAATACTACAATGAGCAGTTCTTC	CASSQRGPEYYNEQFF
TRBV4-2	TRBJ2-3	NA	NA	TGTGCCAGCAGCCCGGGCCAGCTTGGGGCAGATACGCAGTATTTT	CASSPGQLGADTQYF
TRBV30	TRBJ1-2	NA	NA	TGTGCCTGGATCCGGGTTTTAGCCCCTGGCTATGGCTACACCTTC	CAWIRVLAPGYGYTF
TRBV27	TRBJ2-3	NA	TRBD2	TGTGCCAGCAACTATCACGGGACTAGCCACACAGATACGCAGTATTTT	CASNYHGTSHTDTQYF
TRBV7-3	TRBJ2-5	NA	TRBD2	TGTGCCAGCAGCCGCGGACTAGCGGGGGAACAAGAGACCCAGTACTTC	CASSRGLAGEQETQYF
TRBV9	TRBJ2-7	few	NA	TGTGCCAGCAGCGTAGTGGGGACGGGCGGCGAGCAGTACTTC	CASSVVGTGGEQYF
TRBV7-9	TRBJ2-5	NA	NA	TGTGCCAGCAGCTTAGAGGCTGGGACCCAGTACTTC	CASSLEAGTQYF
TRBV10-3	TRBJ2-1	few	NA	TGTGCCATCAGTGACCTGAATCTTAGGGTGGATGAGCAGTTCTTC	CAISDLNLRVDEQFF
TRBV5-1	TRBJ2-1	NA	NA	TGCGCCAGCAGCTTGGTAACGGGCTACAATGAGCAGTTCTTC	CASSLVTGYNEQFF
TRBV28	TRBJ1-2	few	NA	TGTGCCAGCAGTTTGACCCTGGGGAACTATGGCTACACCTTC	CASSLTLGNYGYTF
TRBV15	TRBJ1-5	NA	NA	TGTGCCACCAGCAGAGATCGGCAGGTCGGAGGTCAGCCCCAGCATTTT	CATSRDRQVGGQPQHF
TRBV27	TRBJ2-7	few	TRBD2	TGTGCCAGCAGTTCAGGACTAGCGTCGTCCTACGAGCAGTACTTC	CASSSGLASSYEQYF
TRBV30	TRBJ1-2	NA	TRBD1	TGTGCCTGGAGTCGTCCGGGACAGGGTCTCTATGGCTACACCTTC	CAWSRPGQGLYGYTF
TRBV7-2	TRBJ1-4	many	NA	TGTGCCAGCAGCTTAGCCGGGGCGTATGAAAAACTGTTTTTT	CASSLAGAYEKLFF
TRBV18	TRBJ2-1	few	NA	TGTGCCAGCTCACCCAGACAGGCTTACAATGAGCAGTTCTTC	CASSPRQAYNEQFF
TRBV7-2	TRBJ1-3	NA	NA	TGTGCCAGCAGCTTAACTGGAAACACCATATATTTT	CASSLTGNTIYF
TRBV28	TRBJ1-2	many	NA	TGTGCCAGCACCATCACACCCAGCGGTGGCTACACCTTC	CASTITPSGGYTF
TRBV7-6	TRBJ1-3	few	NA	TGTGCCAGCAGCTTAGGAGCAGGAAACACCATATATTTT	CASSLGAGNTIYF
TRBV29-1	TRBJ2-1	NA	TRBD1	TGCAGCGTTGAAGAGGGGACAGGGGCTTCCTACAATGAGCAGTTCTTC	CSVEEGTGASYNEQFF
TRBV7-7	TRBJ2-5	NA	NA	TGTGCCAGCAGCTCTACTCGCCTGGAGGCCCAGTACTTC	CASSSTRLEAQYF
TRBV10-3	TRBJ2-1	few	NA	TGTGCCATCAGTGAGTGGCCGAACAATGAGCAGTTCTTC	CAISEWPNNEQFF